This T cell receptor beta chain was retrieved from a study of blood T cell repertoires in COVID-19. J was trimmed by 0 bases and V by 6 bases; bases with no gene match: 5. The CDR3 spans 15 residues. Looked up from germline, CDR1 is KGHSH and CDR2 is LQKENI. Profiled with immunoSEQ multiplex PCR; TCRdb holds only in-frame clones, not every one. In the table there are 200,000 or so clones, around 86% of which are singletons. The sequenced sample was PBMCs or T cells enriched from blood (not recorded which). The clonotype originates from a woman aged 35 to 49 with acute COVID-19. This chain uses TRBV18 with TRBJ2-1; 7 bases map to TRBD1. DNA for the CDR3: TGTGCCAGCTCCCCGGGACAGACCTCCTACAATGAGCAGTTCTTC. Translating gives CASSPGQTSYNEQFF.